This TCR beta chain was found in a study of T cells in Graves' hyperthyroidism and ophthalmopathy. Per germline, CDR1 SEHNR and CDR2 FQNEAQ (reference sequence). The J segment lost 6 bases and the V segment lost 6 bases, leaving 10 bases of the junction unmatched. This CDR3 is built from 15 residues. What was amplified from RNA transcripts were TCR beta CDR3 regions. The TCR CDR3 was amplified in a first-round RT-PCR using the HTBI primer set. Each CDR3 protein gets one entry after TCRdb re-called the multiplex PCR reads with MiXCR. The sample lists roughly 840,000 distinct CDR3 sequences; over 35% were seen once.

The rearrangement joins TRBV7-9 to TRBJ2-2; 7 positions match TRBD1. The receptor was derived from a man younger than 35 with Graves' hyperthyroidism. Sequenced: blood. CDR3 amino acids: CASRDGDRVAGELFF. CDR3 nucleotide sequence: TGTGCCAGCAGGGACGGAGACAGGGTGGCCGGGGAGCTGTTTTTT.